These T cell receptor beta chains were read from a single sample in a study of blood T cells in healthy people across ages. TCRdb reprocessed the 5' RACE reads with MiXCR, giving one entry per CDR3 protein. The sample contains over 1,300,000 distinct CDR3 sequences, around 55% of which appear only once. Sequenced material: blood. Receptor source: a young man in good health. Both conserved end residues are part of each CDR3. D genes are given only for firm matches. Clone size appears in some rows only: once, few, many, or a class for an expanded clone.

CDR3 length,D gene,V gene,J gene,clone size,CDR3 DNA,CDR3 protein
14,NA,TRBV15,TRBJ2-7,NA,TGTGCCACCAGCACCCGACACAACTCCTACGAGCAGTACTTC,CATSTRHNSYEQYF
16,TRBD2,TRBV20-1,TRBJ2-1,few,TGCAGTGCTAGAGATTTTGGGCGGGAGGGTGTAAATGAGCAGTTCTTC,CSARDFGREGVNEQFF
14,NA,TRBV12-3/TRBV12-4,TRBJ2-7,NA,TGTGCCAGCAGTTTTCATGCAAAGACCTACGAGCAGTACTTC,CASSFHAKTYEQYF
13,TRBD1,TRBV7-2,TRBJ2-7,few,TGTGCCAGCAGCGGAGACAGGGGCGGCGAGCAGTACTTC,CASSGDRGGEQYF
16,NA,TRBV7-2,TRBJ2-7,NA,TGTGCCAGCAGCTTAGATGTACGGGTATTGGGCTACGAGCAGTACTTC,CASSLDVRVLGYEQYF
15,NA,TRBV28,TRBJ2-7,NA,TGTGCCAGCAGTTCCCCCTACAGGGTTTACTACGAGCAGTACTTC,CASSSPYRVYYEQYF
14,NA,TRBV29-1,TRBJ1-2,few,TGCAGCGTTGATCCCACCGGCACTAACTATGGCTACACCTTC,CSVDPTGTNYGYTF
12,NA,TRBV5-1,TRBJ2-2,once,TGCGCCAGCAGCCAGACCCACGGGGAGCTGTTTTTT,CASSQTHGELFF
16,TRBD1,TRBV2,TRBJ2-1,NA,TGTGCCAGCAGTAAACGACAGGGGAGAACCTACAATGAGCAGTTCTTC,CASSKRQGRTYNEQFF
15,NA,TRBV6-2/TRBV6-3,TRBJ1-2,NA,TGTGCCAGCAGCTCCGAAGGGCCAACTATCGATGGCTACACCTTC,CASSSEGPTIDGYTF
15,TRBD2,TRBV28,TRBJ2-4,NA,TGTGCCAGCAGTTTAATGGGTCAGGTAAGGACTAGGCAGTACTTC,CASSLMGQVRTRQYF
15,NA,TRBV27,TRBJ1-5,NA,TGTGCCAGCAGTTTACAGGGGTATAGCAATCAGCCCCAGCATTTT,CASSLQGYSNQPQHF
16,NA,TRBV20-1,TRBJ2-1,NA,TGCAGTGCTAGAGACAACAAGGCGGCCATCTACCAAACTCAGTTCTTC,CSARDNKAAIYQTQFF
16,TRBD2,TRBV13,TRBJ2-1,NA,TGTGCCAGCAGCCCGATTAGCGGGGGGGCCGGCAATGAGCAGTTCTTC,CASSPISGGAGNEQFF
14,NA,TRBV12-3/TRBV12-4,TRBJ2-5,NA,TGTGCCTGCAGTTTAATGGAGATCCAAGAGACCCAGTACTTC,CACSLMEIQETQYF
11,NA,TRBV6-5,TRBJ2-5,NA,TGTGCCAGCAGTTACGCAGGGACCCAGTACTTC,CASSYAGTQYF
15,TRBD2,TRBV24-1,TRBJ2-6,NA,TGTGCCACCAGTAAGCGGGGCTCTGGGGCCAACGTCCTGACTTTC,CATSKRGSGANVLTF
15,NA,TRBV5-4,TRBJ1-2,NA,TGTGCCAGCAGCGACAACAGAAAAGCTAACTATGGCTACACCTTC,CASSDNRKANYGYTF
16,NA,TRBV7-2,TRBJ1-6,NA,TGTGCCAGCAGCTTAGGGGGGCAGTCCTATAATTCACCCCTCCACTTT,CASSLGGQSYNSPLHF
16,TRBD2,TRBV20-1,TRBJ2-1,NA,TGCAGTGCTAGACTTCCGGGACTAGCGGGATTCGATGAGCAGTTCTTC,CSARLPGLAGFDEQFF
13,NA,TRBV7-2,TRBJ2-3,NA,TGTGCCAGCAGCTTATCCCCGGTCGATACGCAGTATTTT,CASSLSPVDTQYF
16,TRBD1,TRBV20-1,TRBJ1-1,NA,TGCAGTTTCCTCCGGGACAGCGCGCCTTTGAACACTGAAGCTTTCTTT,CSFLRDSAPLNTEAFF
13,NA,TRBV6-5,TRBJ2-7,once,TGTGCCAGCATGGGTCAGGCCACCTACGAGCAGTACTTC,CASMGQATYEQYF
12,NA,TRBV6-1,TRBJ2-1,NA,TGTGCCGGCAGTGTGACAGGAAATGAGCAGTTCTTC,CAGSVTGNEQFF
16,NA,TRBV20-1,TRBJ1-4,NA,TGCAGTGCTAGTAGGCCGGCAGGAAGGAATAATGAAAAACTGTTTTTT,CSASRPAGRNNEKLFF
14,TRBD1,TRBV28,TRBJ2-7,few,TGTGCCAGCAGTTTAGGACAGGTTATTGGGGAGCAGTACTTC,CASSLGQVIGEQYF
15,TRBD2,TRBV5-6,TRBJ2-5,NA,TGTGCCAGCAGCTTTAGGGCGGGGGGAAAAGAGACCCAGTACTTC,CASSFRAGGKETQYF
14,TRBD1,TRBV20-1,TRBJ2-1,NA,TGCAGTGCTGCCGGGACAGGGTACCACAATGAGCAGTTCTTC,CSAAGTGYHNEQFF
13,NA,TRBV6-6,TRBJ2-1,NA,TGTGCCAGCAGTAGGGAGTTTTACAATGAGCAGTTCTTC,CASSREFYNEQFF
15,NA,TRBV20-1,TRBJ2-5,NA,TGCAGTGGGGTTGGCGAGACGGACCTCCAAGAGACCCAGTACTTC,CSGVGETDLQETQYF
16,NA,TRBV4-1,TRBJ2-7,NA,TGCGCCAGCAGTCAACTGAACTTGGTATCCTACAATGAGCAGTACTTC,CASSQLNLVSYNEQYF
13,NA,TRBV6-5,TRBJ2-7,NA,TGTGCCAGCGCCTCAGGGGAAGGGTACGAGCAGTACTTC,CASASGEGYEQYF
13,TRBD1,TRBV20-1,TRBJ1-5,NA,TGCAGTGCAGTACAGGGGGCCCTTCAGCCCCAGCATTTT,CSAVQGALQPQHF
14,NA,TRBV9,TRBJ2-3,NA,TGTGCCAGCAGCGTAGCCAGGGCGGCAGATACACAGTATTTT,CASSVARAADTQYF
13,NA,TRBV27,TRBJ1-2,NA,TGTGCCAGCTACGCCGGGGGAGGCTATGGCTACACCTTC,CASYAGGGYGYTF
15,TRBD1,TRBV7-9,TRBJ2-1,NA,TGTGCCAGCAGCCCAATGGGACAGCTAGGCAATGAGCGGTTCTTC,CASSPMGQLGNERFF
16,TRBD2,TRBV27,TRBJ2-1,NA,TGTGCCAGCAGTCCCCTGAGACTAGCGGGAGGCCATGAGCAGTTCTTC,CASSPLRLAGGHEQFF
16,NA,TRBV11-2,TRBJ2-7,once,TGTGCCAGCAGCTTAGTCGGCGGCCTGAGGGCCCACGAGCAGTACTTC,CASSLVGGLRAHEQYF
17,TRBD2,TRBV9,TRBJ2-5,NA,TGTGCCAGCAGCTTCATGCCTAGCGGGGGGCACATCGAGACCCAGTACTTC,CASSFMPSGGHIETQYF
11,NA,TRBV12-3/TRBV12-4,TRBJ2-1,NA,TGTGCCAGCAGTTTAAACGGCGAGCAGTTCTTC,CASSLNGEQFF
14,NA,TRBV7-2,TRBJ2-1,NA,TGTGCCAGCAGCTTAGTCAGGCTCCCCAATGAGCAGTTCTTC,CASSLVRLPNEQFF
14,TRBD1,TRBV4-3,TRBJ1-1,NA,TGCGCCAGCAGCCCGCGGGGACAGCAGGCTGAAGCTTTCTTT,CASSPRGQQAEAFF
15,NA,TRBV13,TRBJ2-7,NA,TGTGCCAGCAGCTCGATCGGTGGACCCTCCTACGAGCAGTACTTC,CASSSIGGPSYEQYF
15,NA,TRBV28,TRBJ1-2,NA,TGTGCCAGCAGTCAAGGGAGAAATGGGAGATATGGCTACACCTTC,CASSQGRNGRYGYTF
15,NA,TRBV27,TRBJ2-2,NA,TGTGCCAGCAGTTTAGTGTCCACCGCCTCCGGGGAGCTGTTTTTT,CASSLVSTASGELFF
15,NA,TRBV12-3/TRBV12-4,TRBJ2-2,NA,TGTGCCAGCAGTTTAGCTTTGCCTAGGGGCGGGGAGCTGTTTTTT,CASSLALPRGGELFF
17,TRBD2,TRBV5-6,TRBJ2-5,NA,TGTGCCAGCAGCTTCACGGGGCTAGCGGAGTACCAAGAGACCCAGTACTTC,CASSFTGLAEYQETQYF
15,NA,TRBV30,TRBJ1-6,NA,TGTGCCTGGAGTGCTGAGACACGCAATTATTCACCCCTCCACTTT,CAWSAETRNYSPLHF
15,NA,TRBV5-1,TRBJ2-7,NA,TGCGCCAGCAGCTCCGGAGGGGGGACGTCCTACGAGCAGTACTTC,CASSSGGGTSYEQYF
15,TRBD2,TRBV20-1,TRBJ2-1,NA,TGCAGTGCTAGAGACGAACTAGCGGTCTACAATGAGCAGTTCTTC,CSARDELAVYNEQFF
10,NA,TRBV24-1,TRBJ1-1,NA,TGTGCCACCAGGGTGGCTGAAGCTTTCTTT,CATRVAEAFF
13,NA,TRBV6-5,TRBJ2-5,many,TGTGCCAGCAGCCCCCGGGCCCAAGAGACCCAGTACTTC,CASSPRAQETQYF
15,TRBD1,TRBV4-1,TRBJ1-5,NA,TGCGCCAGCAGCCAAGGCAGGGGGAGCAATCAGCCCCAGCATTTT,CASSQGRGSNQPQHF
16,NA,TRBV10-3,TRBJ2-4,few,TGTGCCATCAGTGATGGGAGCCCTGAAGCCAAAAACATTCAGTACTTC,CAISDGSPEAKNIQYF
12,NA,TRBV6-5,TRBJ2-1,NA,TGTGCCAGCAGTTACTCGAGATATGAGCAGTTCTTC,CASSYSRYEQFF
15,NA,TRBV5-1,TRBJ2-7,few,TGCGCCAGCAGGTATCGTGACCGACACCTCTACGAGCAGTACTTC,CASRYRDRHLYEQYF
12,NA,TRBV9,TRBJ2-3,NA,TGTGCCAGCAGCGTTTATGGAGATACGCAGTATTTT,CASSVYGDTQYF